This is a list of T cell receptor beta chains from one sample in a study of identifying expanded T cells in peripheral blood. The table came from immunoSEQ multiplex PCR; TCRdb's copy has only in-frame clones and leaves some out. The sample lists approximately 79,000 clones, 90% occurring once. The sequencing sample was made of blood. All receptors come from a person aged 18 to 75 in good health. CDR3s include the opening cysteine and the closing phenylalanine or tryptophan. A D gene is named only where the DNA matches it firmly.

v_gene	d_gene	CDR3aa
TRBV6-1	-	CASSEPAGYTYEQYF
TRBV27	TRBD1	CASRSGQVYSPLHF
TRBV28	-	CASSLVTGVYEQYF
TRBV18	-	CASSPRGEGTQYF
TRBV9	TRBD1	CASSVGQGDGYTF
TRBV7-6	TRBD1	CASSSGQGYLGYTF
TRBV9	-	CASSAGGGSSYNEQFF
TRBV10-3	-	CAISELRDRPSNTGELFF
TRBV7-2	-	CASSRDASYNEQFF
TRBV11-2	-	CASRPQANTQYF
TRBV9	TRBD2	CASSVSSGGLNEQFF
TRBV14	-	CASSPRNGRVGGYTF
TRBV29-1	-	CSAHRPPDSEQYF
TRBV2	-	CASSEGRRGNYGYTF
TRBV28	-	CASSQRSLSQYF
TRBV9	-	CASSVGISGNTIYF
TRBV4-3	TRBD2	CASSQGFSGEGNEQFF
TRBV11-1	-	CASSRLRGYEQYF
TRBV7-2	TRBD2	CASSSLGRGTQYF
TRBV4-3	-	CASSQDPGAETQYF
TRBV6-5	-	CASSYGTGPRTDTQYF
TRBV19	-	CASSLSTGFEETQYF
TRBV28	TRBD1	CASSIDRDRGYTF
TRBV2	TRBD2	CASRAGTSGDTQYF
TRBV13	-	CASSDFSRYGYTF
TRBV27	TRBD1	CASSPTGAANEKLFF
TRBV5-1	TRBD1	CASSPGTGEEAFF
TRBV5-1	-	CASSFNPVEGTDTQYF
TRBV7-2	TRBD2	CASSLGPLAGAYNEQFF
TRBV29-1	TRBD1	CSVSPPGQGAGYTF
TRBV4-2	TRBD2	CASSQVWAGGPSEQFF
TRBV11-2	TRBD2	CASSSPPAGGGNEQFF
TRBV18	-	CASSRGGQPYYGYTF
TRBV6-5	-	CASSPPGTDTQYF
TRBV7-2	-	CASSLKGVDGANVLTF
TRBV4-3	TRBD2	CASSQGLAGEGADTQYF
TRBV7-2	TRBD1	CASRDRSEAFF
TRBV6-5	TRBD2	CASSSSGRAEFF
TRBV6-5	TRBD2	CASSYSRGGQDTQYF
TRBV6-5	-	CASSGGGPYNSPLHF
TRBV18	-	CASSPAGHEAFF
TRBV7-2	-	CASSLAGLVNQPQHF
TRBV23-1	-	CASSPRHTQYF
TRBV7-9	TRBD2	CASSPPGLASRETQYF
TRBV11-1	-	CASSLDRSYNEQFF
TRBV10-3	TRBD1	CAISEGTGFVPLHF
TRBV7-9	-	CASSSGAQPQHF
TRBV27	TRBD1	CASSGTGDHEQYF
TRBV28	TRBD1	CASSMGTGGYEQYF
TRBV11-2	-	CASSSRAIAPDTQYF
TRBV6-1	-	CASSEGRGASDHNEQFF
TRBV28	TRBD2	CASSLSPDWSGRAGETQYF
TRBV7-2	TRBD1	CASSPGTGLQPQHF
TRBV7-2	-	CASSLSGQPRVGEKLFF
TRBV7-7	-	CASSLGAGSGELFF